This T cell receptor (beta chain) derives from a study of blood T cell repertoires in COVID-19. The data were produced by immunoSEQ multiplex PCR, yet TCRdb's version contains in-frame clones alone and is incomplete. The data show approximately 210,000 clones, with roughly 92% seen just once and 0.6% to 0.9% held by the top ten. V shed 3 bases and J 2 bases; nucleotides not matched to a gene: 8. The CDR3 is 17 amino acids. Germline V lookup: CDR1 SGHKS, CDR2 YYEKEE (reference sequence). The chain joins TRBV5-5 to TRBJ1-4; 9 nucleotides agree with TRBD1. The sample consisted of peripheral blood. The source of this sequence is a young man with COVID-19, enrolled during active disease. The CDR3 here is CASSSVGQGFTNEKLFF. DNA for the CDR3: TGTGCCAGCAGCTCGGTGGGACAGGGATTCACTAATGAAAAACTGTTTTTT.